The T cell receptor beta chain under discussion was sequenced for a study of T cell responses to AZD1222 COVID-19 vaccine. This CDR3 comprises 15 residues. V gave up 3 bases and J gave up 4 bases, with 15 bases separating them. From germline, CDR1 is SGHVS and CDR2 FQNEAQ. This clone was found once. Its antigen is as yet unknown. Study results and caveats: Spike-specific TCR breadth and depth rose after two AZD1222 doses. CD4 TCRs linked to vaccination spanned spike, dominating at 160-218 and 743-854. Within unmutated variant regions lay the reported targets of nearly half of spike-specific TCRs. Repertoires were obtained only post-peak T cell response.

This table comes from immunoSEQ multiplex PCR, and its TCRdb copy is limited to in-frame clones, with some not included. Of 150,000 to 200,000 clones listed, around 94% are singletons. The sequence derives from an adult in good health. This sample comprised peripheral blood, obtained on day 0 of AZD1222 vaccination. The chain is built from TRBV7-8 and TRBJ1-2; a possible D gene is TRBD1 (5 bases). This CDR3 reads CASSLGWKGSYGYTF. The CDR3 DNA follows: TGTGCCAGCAGCTTGGGGTGGAAGGGGTCCTATGGCTACACCTTC. Supplemented by reference TRBV7-8 and TRBJ1-2, the full variable domain reads GAGVSQSPRYKVAKRGQDVALRCDPISGHVSLFWYQQALGQGPEFLTYFQNEAQLDKSGLPSDRFFAERPEGSVSTLKIQRTQQEDSAVYLCASSLGWKGSYGYTFGSGTRLTVV.